This entry features one TCR beta chain sequence. Its antigen is still unknown. The data belong to a study of cytomegalovirus exposure and HLA in healthy donors. Study results and caveats: According to an earlier analysis, most TCR beta V segments yielded productive rearrangements about 87% or about 30% of the time.

PCR amplification relied on 60 Vbeta primers (plus 13 Jbeta primers). Measured with immunoSEQ multiplex PCR; TCRdb has only the in-frame clones, and not every one. The sample totals fewer than 100,000 clones. The CDR3 totals 13 residues. CDR1 and CDR2 (germline): SQVTM, ANQGSEA. The ends were cut back, 8 bases at V and 3 bases at J, with 14 bases in the middle. The chain recombines TRBV29-1 with TRBJ1-5; perhaps TRBD1 as D (6 bases). The material sequenced was PBMCs. The clonotype was recovered from a middle-aged man in good health and CMV-seronegative. For the CDR3, the DNA is TGCAGCACCGCTCAGGGGCTCAATCAGCCCCAGCATTTT. It codes for CSTAQGLNQPQHF. Full variable domain (missing parts from reference TRBV29-1 and TRBJ1-5): SAVISQKPSRDICQRGTSLTIQCQVDSQVTMMFWYRQQPGQSLTLIATANQGSEATYESGFVIDKFPISRPNLTFSTLTVSNMSPEDSSIYLCSTAQGLNQPQHFGDGTRLSIL.